This TCR beta chain was recorded in a study of regulatory T cells in long-lasting Graves disease. Study-level points and caveats: The study found lower TCR diversity in persistent Graves' patients than in newly diagnosed ones.

Building the TCR beta libraries relied on iRepertoire HTBI primers, and CDR3 regions underwent Arm-PCR. A single record per CDR3 protein comes from TCRdb applying MiXCR to the multiplex PCR reads. The data show 620,000 or so distinct CDR3 sequences, 16% seen once. Time point described: newly diagnosed GD, antithyroid drugs for less than 3 months. PBMCs provided the RNA from which the TCR library was made. Per germline, CDR1 KGHSH and CDR2 LQKENI. The CDR3 loop spans 13 amino acids. The V end was cut by 3 bases, the J end by 6 bases, with 12 bases between. There are a few counts of this clonotype. As yet, its antigen is unknown. The sample was also linked to a second study, of T cells in Graves' hyperthyroidism and ophthalmopathy.

The chain recombines TRBV18 with TRBJ2-7; D could derive from TRBD1 or TRBD2 (5 bases each). The sequence derives from a woman aged 30 to 39 with Graves disease. The specimen was peripheral blood mononuclear cells (PBMCs), collected at new diagnosis, from a patient treated with antithyroid drugs. CDR3 residues: CASSPRDGFEQYF. The CDR3 DNA reads TGTGCCAGCTCACCTCGGGACGGCTTCGAGCAGTACTTC.